This is a list of T cell receptor beta chains from one sample in a study of Graves' ophthalmopathy and Graves' hyperthyroidism. TCRdb reprocessed the multiplex PCR reads via MiXCR and lists one record per CDR3 protein. The sample consists of about 240,000 distinct CDR3 sequences, approximately 42% of them appearing once. Sequencing was carried out using peripheral blood. The receptors shown here come from an adult man with Graves' ophthalmopathy. CDR3s include the opening cysteine and the closing phenylalanine or tryptophan. A D gene is named only where the DNA matches it firmly. Size is omitted from some rows. Given values are once, few, many or a class for expanded clones.

j_gene	d_gene	abundance	v_gene	CDR3aa	CDR3nt
TRBJ1-4	TRBD1	few	TRBV7-9	CASSLVQSGGEKLFF	TGTGCCAGCAGCTTAGTCCAATCAGGGGGTGAAAAACTGTTTTTT
TRBJ2-5	NA	NA	TRBV9	CASSGRQLLQETQYF	TGTGCCAGCAGTGGTCGCCAACTGCTCCAAGAGACCCAGTACTTC
TRBJ2-7	NA	NA	TRBV7-2	CAWSVSRVEGQYF	TGTGCCTGGAGTGTTAGCAGGGTGGAAGGGCAGTACTTC
TRBJ1-5	TRBD1	NA	TRBV6-1	CACRTGPNQPQHF	TGTGCCTGCAGGACAGGGCCCAATCAGCCCCAGCATTTT
TRBJ2-5	NA	NA	TRBV5-8	CASSVDTGRQTQYF	TGTGCCAGCAGCGTTGACACAGGGAGGCAGACCCAGTACTTC
TRBJ1-2	NA	few	TRBV29-1	CSVVGIYGYTF	TGCAGCGTTGTTGGGATCTATGGCTACACCTTC
TRBJ2-5	NA	NA	TRBV5-8	CASTPHLGSGETQYF	TGTGCCAGCACCCCCCATTTGGGGAGTGGAGAGACCCAGTACTTC
TRBJ2-5	NA	NA	TRBV7-9	CASSSRRWEETQYF	TGTGCCAGCAGCTCCCGTCGGTGGGAAGAGACCCAGTACTTC
TRBJ1-1	NA	NA	TRBV7-9	CASSPQGSPEAFF	TGTGCCAGCAGCCCGCAGGGGTCCCCTGAAGCTTTCTTT
TRBJ2-7	NA	NA	TRBV13	CASSRNSYEQYF	TGTGCCAGCAGTAGGAACTCCTACGAGCAGTACTTC
TRBJ1-2	NA	NA	TRBV9	CASSVDTFDGYTF	TGTGCCAGCAGCGTAGACACATTTGATGGCTACACCTTC
TRBJ2-2	NA	NA	TRBV29-1	CSAEGLGLHGELFF	TGCAGCGCCGAGGGTTTAGGGTTACACGGGGAGCTGTTTTTT
TRBJ1-3	TRBD1	NA	TRBV9	CASSVGDSGSGNTIYF	TGTGCCAGCAGCGTAGGGGACAGTGGCTCTGGAAACACCATATATTTT
TRBJ2-5	TRBD1	NA	TRBV7-9	CASSSGQSEGETQYF	TGTGCCAGCAGCTCGGGACAGAGTGAAGGAGAGACCCAGTACTTC
TRBJ2-7	NA	NA	TRBV13	CASSSTGHHEQYF	TGTGCCAGCAGCTCTACGGGACACCACGAGCAGTACTTC
TRBJ1-5	TRBD1	many	TRBV10-3	CAISPTGRDQPQHF	TGTGCCATCAGTCCGACAGGGAGGGATCAGCCCCAGCATTTT
TRBJ2-7	NA	NA	TRBV10-3	CAISEPGTTPSYEQYF	TGTGCCATCAGTGAACCCGGGACAACACCGTCCTACGAGCAGTACTTC
TRBJ1-5	NA	many	TRBV2	CASRGREGPNQPQHF	TGTGCCAGCAGAGGGCGGGAGGGCCCCAATCAGCCCCAGCATTTT
TRBJ1-6	NA	NA	TRBV20-1	CSGRPRESSPLHF	TGCAGTGGTCGACCGAGGGAGAGTTCACCCCTCCACTTT
TRBJ2-2	NA	many	TRBV12-3/TRBV12-4	CASRPTPRTGELFF	TGTGCCAGCAGACCGACCCCCAGGACCGGGGAGCTGTTTTTT
TRBJ1-1	TRBD1	NA	TRBV9	CASSEDRGMNTEAFF	TGTGCCAGCAGCGAGGACAGGGGGATGAACACTGAAGCTTTCTTT
TRBJ1-1	TRBD1	many	TRBV19	CASSWDRGPNTEAFF	TGTGCCAGTAGTTGGGACAGGGGGCCGAACACTGAAGCTTTCTTT
TRBJ2-7	TRBD2	NA	TRBV12-3/TRBV12-4	CASSPGGRLLDEQYF	TGTGCCAGCTCCCCGGGGGGACGGTTATTGGACGAGCAGTACTTC
TRBJ2-2	NA	many	TRBV10-1	CASSHRTGELFF	TGCGCCAGCAGCCATCGTACCGGGGAGCTGTTTTTT
TRBJ1-2	NA	NA	TRBV5-4	CASSLPYGGGYTF	TGTGCCAGCAGCTTGCCCTACGGAGGAGGCTACACCTTC
TRBJ2-5	TRBD2	NA	TRBV6-5	CASRWSGGEEETQYF	TGTGCCAGCAGATGGAGCGGGGGGGAAGAAGAGACCCAGTACTTC
TRBJ1-1	NA	few	TRBV6-6	CASSLRPLYTEAFF	TGTGCCAGCAGTTTACGTCCTCTTTACACTGAAGCTTTCTTT
TRBJ1-5	TRBD1	NA	TRBV15	CATSIGQDQPQHF	TGTGCCACCAGCATAGGACAGGATCAGCCCCAGCATTTT
TRBJ2-5	NA	NA	TRBV9	CASSVALQETQYF	TGTGCCAGCAGCGTAGCCCTCCAAGAGACCCAGTACTTC
TRBJ1-3	NA	many	TRBV12-3/TRBV12-4	CASMGWAGLSGNTIYF	TGTGCCAGCATGGGATGGGCAGGTTTATCTGGAAACACCATATATTTT
TRBJ1-2	NA	once	TRBV7-9	CASSIDRANYGYTF	TGTGCCAGCAGCATAGATCGGGCTAACTATGGCTACACCTTC
TRBJ2-5	NA	NA	TRBV19	CASSMQRETQYF	TGTGCCAGTAGTATGCAAAGGGAGACCCAGTACTTC
TRBJ1-2	NA	NA	TRBV10-3	CASSPSQGSDGYTF	TGTGCCAGCAGTCCCTCCCAGGGATCCGATGGCTACACCTTC
TRBJ2-5	TRBD2	NA	TRBV7-9	CAGRRLAGETQYF	TGTGCCGGACGGCGGCTAGCGGGAGAGACCCAGTACTTC
TRBJ1-2	NA	few	TRBV12-3/TRBV12-4	CASSRSGIGYGYTF	TGTGCCAGCAGTCGAAGCGGGATCGGGTATGGCTACACCTTC
TRBJ1-1	TRBD1	few	TRBV10-2	CASTRQGIAEAFF	TGCGCCAGCACCCGACAGGGGATCGCTGAAGCTTTCTTT
TRBJ1-5	NA	many	TRBV2	CASRDRLSNQPQHF	TGTGCCAGCAGGGACAGACTTAGCAATCAGCCCCAGCATTTT
TRBJ2-2	TRBD2	NA	TRBV5-5	CASSPLLAGGNTGELFF	TGTGCCAGCAGCCCGTTGCTAGCGGGGGGGAACACCGGGGAGCTGTTTTTT
TRBJ2-5	NA	NA	TRBV6-6	CASHLGRQETQYF	TGTGCCAGCCATTTGGGACGTCAAGAGACCCAGTACTTC
TRBJ1-2	TRBD1	few	TRBV11-1	CASSLVGTGDYGYTF	TGTGCCAGCAGCTTGGTAGGGACAGGGGACTATGGCTACACCTTC
TRBJ1-5	NA	NA	TRBV5-8	CASSGRDSPDQPQHF	TGCGCCAGCAGCGGCCGTGACAGTCCCGATCAGCCCCAGCATTTT
TRBJ2-3	NA	NA	TRBV7-2	CASSPPGDTQYF	TGTGCCAGCAGCCCCCCCGGAGATACGCAGTATTTT
TRBJ1-4	NA	few	TRBV2	CASSDLGAEKLFF	TGTGCCAGCAGTGATTTGGGGGCCGAAAAACTGTTTTTT
TRBJ1-2	NA	many	TRBV29-1	CSVEIGAGGYTF	TGCAGCGTTGAAATAGGGGCGGGGGGCTACACCTTC
TRBJ2-7	NA	NA	TRBV3-1	CASSRTASYEQYF	TGTGCCAGCAGCCGGACAGCCTCCTACGAGCAGTACTTC